This is a list of T cell receptor beta chains from one sample in a study of cytotoxic CD8 clonotypes in ibrutinib-treated CLL. Repertoires were generated with immunoSEQ multiplex PCR, while TCRdb's copy carries only in-frame clones and drops some. The sample yields approximately 32,000 clones, about 70% seen once. Sequenced here: PBMCs, sampled before ibrutinib treatment. Every receptor here comes from a human donor with chronic lymphocytic leukemia. Each CDR3 is given with its conserved first and last residue. The order of the fields is J gene, D gene, clone size, V gene, CDR3 protein, CDR3 DNA. D genes are given only for firm matches. Clone size appears in some rows only: once, few, many, or a class for an expanded clone.

>TRBJ2-7|.|large|TRBV10-3
CASHRDGGYEQYF
TGTGCCAGTCACCGGGACGGAGGCTACGAGCAGTACTTC
>TRBJ2-7|.|few|TRBV11-2
CASSIGQDYEQYF
TGTGCCAGCAGCATCGGCCAGGACTACGAGCAGTACTTC
>TRBJ1-2|.|.|TRBV6-6
CASSFTRGGYTF
TGTGCCAGCAGTTTTACAAGAGGAGGCTACACCTTC
>TRBJ1-4|.|.|TRBV5-1
CASSLASAGTNEKLFF
TGCGCCAGCAGCTTGGCCTCGGCAGGAACTAATGAAAAACTGTTTTTT
>TRBJ2-7|.|once|TRBV7-3
CASSLNRDHEQYF
TGTGCCAGCAGCTTAAACAGGGACCACGAGCAGTACTTC
>TRBJ1-3|.|.|TRBV25-1
CASSEFFSSSGNTIYF
TGTGCCAGCAGTGAATTTTTTTCTAGCTCTGGAAACACCATATATTTT
>TRBJ2-7|TRBD2|once|TRBV7-2
CASSRRFLAGIPYEQYF
TGTGCCAGCAGCCGCCGTTTCCTAGCGGGAATCCCCTACGAGCAGTACTTC
>TRBJ1-4|.|.|TRBV25-1
CASSESKLLDEKLFF
TGTGCCAGCAGTGAGTCCAAGCTATTGGATGAAAAACTGTTTTTT
>TRBJ2-1|.|.|TRBV28
CASRTGPTNEQFF
TGTGCCAGCAGAACAGGGCCCACCAATGAGCAGTTCTTC
>TRBJ1-2|TRBD1|.|TRBV6-4
CASSPGQANYGYTF
TGTGCCAGCAGCCCGGGACAGGCTAACTATGGCTACACCTTC
>TRBJ2-1|.|.|TRBV2
CASGYTRATDEQFF
TGTGCCAGCGGGTACACGCGAGCCACCGATGAGCAGTTCTTC
>TRBJ2-7|.|.|TRBV7-8
CASSLGPGPYEQYF
TGTGCCAGCAGCTTAGGTCCAGGGCCCTACGAGCAGTACTTC
>TRBJ1-4|.|.|TRBV29-1
CSVARGPNEKLFF
TGCAGCGTTGCTCGGGGGCCTAATGAAAAACTGTTTTTT
>TRBJ1-1|.|.|TRBV7-2
CASKSPGAGAPGAFF
TGTGCCAGCAAGTCCCCTGGCGCAGGGGCCCCTGGAGCTTTCTTT
>TRBJ2-2|TRBD2|once|TRBV19
CASSTRLASTGELFF
TGTGCCAGTAGTACCCGACTAGCAAGCACCGGGGAGCTGTTTTTT
>TRBJ2-2|TRBD2|.|TRBV5-1
CASSLGLADTGELFF
TGCGCCAGCAGCTTGGGACTAGCGGACACCGGGGAGCTGTTTTTT
>TRBJ2-7|.|.|TRBV11-3
CASSPAEREVYEQYF
TGTGCCAGCAGCCCGGCGGAGAGGGAGGTTTACGAGCAGTACTTC
>TRBJ1-1|TRBD1|medium-sized|TRBV10-3
CAISLRDREAGDEAFF
TGTGCCATCAGCTTAAGGGACAGGGAGGCCGGGGATGAAGCTTTCTTT
>TRBJ2-5|.|.|TRBV6-1
CASRGLNQETQYF
TGTGCCAGCAGAGGCCTCAATCAAGAGACCCAGTACTTC
>TRBJ2-1|TRBD1|.|TRBV11-3
CASSAGTGGWNEQFF
TGTGCCAGCAGCGCCGGGACAGGAGGGTGGAATGAGCAGTTCTTC
>TRBJ2-2|TRBD1|few|TRBV9
CASSAGTGKPGELFF
TGTGCCAGCAGCGCCGGGACAGGGAAGCCCGGGGAGCTGTTTTTT
>TRBJ1-1|.|.|TRBV18
CASSPAGGRNTEAFF
TGTGCCAGCTCACCGGCGGGGGGGAGGAACACTGAAGCTTTCTTT
>TRBJ1-2|.|.|TRBV7-8
CASSLAAGNGYTF
TGTGCCAGCAGCTTAGCGGCGGGGAATGGCTACACCTTC
>TRBJ2-1|.|.|TRBV2
CASSDYDLWNEQFF
TGTGCCAGCAGTGATTACGACCTCTGGAATGAGCAGTTCTTC
>TRBJ2-7|.|.|TRBV27
CASSSLQGGYEQYF
TGTGCCAGCAGTTCGTTGCAGGGAGGCTACGAGCAGTACTTC
>TRBJ2-1|.|once|TRBV6-5
CASSYSAGVEQFF
TGTGCCAGCAGTTACTCTGCCGGGGTCGAGCAGTTCTTC
>TRBJ2-3|.|.|TRBV28
CASSDPLSTDTQYF
TGTGCCAGCAGTGACCCGTTGAGCACAGATACGCAGTATTTT
>TRBJ1-5|TRBD1|.|TRBV27
CASSPGQGYGPQHF
TGTGCCAGCAGTCCGGGACAGGGGTACGGGCCCCAGCATTTT
>TRBJ1-2|.|.|TRBV28
CASRPGRLGGYTF
TGTGCCAGCAGACCCGGTCGGCTAGGGGGCTACACCTTC
>TRBJ2-3|.|.|TRBV6-4
CASSDPLAGPSTDTQYF
TGTGCCAGCAGTGACCCCTTGGCCGGGCCTAGCACAGATACGCAGTATTTT
>TRBJ1-1|.|.|TRBV7-6
CASSLEAGNTEAFF
TGTGCCAGCAGCTTAGAGGCGGGGAACACTGAAGCTTTCTTT
>TRBJ1-2|.|few|TRBV28
CASTQGRGNYGYTF
TGTGCCAGCACGCAGGGTAGGGGTAACTATGGCTACACCTTC
>TRBJ1-2|.|.|TRBV14
CASSQGAGLYGYTF
TGTGCCAGCAGCCAAGGGGCCGGGCTCTATGGCTACACCTTC
>TRBJ1-3|TRBD1|.|TRBV7-2
CASRRQGAGGNTIYF
TGTGCCAGCAGGCGACAGGGTGCGGGAGGAAACACCATATATTTT
>TRBJ2-1|TRBD2|.|TRBV4-1
CASSQARGTSSYNEQFF
TGCGCCAGCAGCCAAGCCCGTGGGACTAGCAGTTACAATGAGCAGTTCTTC
>TRBJ2-5|.|once|TRBV5-1
CASSLLPQETQYF
TGCGCCAGCAGCTTGTTGCCCCAAGAGACCCAGTACTTC
>TRBJ1-2|.|.|TRBV19
CASTRGGYSGYGYTF
TGTGCCAGTACTCGAGGGGGGTATTCTGGCTATGGCTACACCTTC
>TRBJ2-7|.|.|TRBV4-3
CASSQGLPPGEQYF
TGCGCCAGCAGCCAAGGTCTCCCTCCGGGGGAGCAGTACTTC
>TRBJ1-2|.|.|TRBV27
CASSLQGYGYTF
TGTGCCAGCAGTTTACAGGGTTATGGCTACACCTTC
>TRBJ1-1|.|.|TRBV12-2
CASRLGNMEWGTEAFF
TGTGCAAGTCGCTTAGGAAACATGGAATGGGGCACTGAAGCTTTCTTT
>TRBJ2-1|TRBD1|.|TRBV11-3
CASSLSGGLYNEQFF
TGTGCCAGCAGCTTATCAGGGGGCCTTTACAATGAGCAGTTCTTC
>TRBJ1-1|.|.|TRBV4-1
CASSQGGAEAFF
TGCGCCAGCAGCCAAGGGGGGGCTGAAGCTTTCTTT
>TRBJ2-6|.|.|TRBV15
CATSRKIQGTGANVLTF
TGTGCCACCAGCAGAAAAATCCAGGGTACTGGGGCCAACGTCCTGACTTTC
>TRBJ1-2|.|.|TRBV7-9
CASSNTGYGYTF
TGTGCCAGCAGTAATACAGGGTATGGCTACACCTTC
>TRBJ1-1|.|.|TRBV6-5
CASSTGLNTEAFF
TGTGCCAGCAGTACAGGGTTGAACACTGAAGCTTTCTTT
>TRBJ1-1|.|.|TRBV18
CASSQGMNTEAFF
TGTGCCAGCTCACAGGGGATGAACACTGAAGCTTTCTTT
>TRBJ2-5|.|.|TRBV5-5
CASSLPASGSQETQYF
TGTGCCAGCAGCTTGCCAGCATCGGGGTCCCAAGAGACCCAGTACTTC
>TRBJ2-3|.|.|TRBV5-1
CASSLGRGTDTQYF
TGCGCCAGCAGCCTTGGACGAGGCACAGATACGCAGTATTTT
>TRBJ1-2|TRBD1|.|TRBV27
CASSFDRGGGYTF
TGTGCCAGCAGTTTCGACAGGGGAGGCGGCTACACCTTC
>TRBJ1-2|TRBD1|.|TRBV4-2
CASSHRVEGAYGYTF
TGTGCCAGCAGCCACCGGGTCGAGGGGGCCTATGGCTACACCTTC
>TRBJ2-7|.|.|TRBV21-1
CASSIPGTGVYEQYF
TGTGCCAGCAGCATTCCCGGGACAGGGGTCTACGAGCAGTACTTC